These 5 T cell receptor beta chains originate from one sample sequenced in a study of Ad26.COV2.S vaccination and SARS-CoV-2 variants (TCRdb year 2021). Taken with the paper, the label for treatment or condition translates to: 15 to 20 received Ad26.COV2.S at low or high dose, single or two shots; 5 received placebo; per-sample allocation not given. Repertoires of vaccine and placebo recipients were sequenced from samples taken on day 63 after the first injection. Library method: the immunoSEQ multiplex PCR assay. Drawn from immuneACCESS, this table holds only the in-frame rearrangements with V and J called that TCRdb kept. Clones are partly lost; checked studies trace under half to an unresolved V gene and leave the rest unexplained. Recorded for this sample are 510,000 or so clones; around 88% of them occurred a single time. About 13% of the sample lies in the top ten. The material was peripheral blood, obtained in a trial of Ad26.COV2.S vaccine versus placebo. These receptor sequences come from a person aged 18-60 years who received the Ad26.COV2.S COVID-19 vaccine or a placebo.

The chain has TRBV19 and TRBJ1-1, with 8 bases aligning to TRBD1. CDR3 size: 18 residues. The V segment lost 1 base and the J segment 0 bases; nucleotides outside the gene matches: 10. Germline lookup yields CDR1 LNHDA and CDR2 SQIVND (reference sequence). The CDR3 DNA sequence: TGTGCCAGTAGTATAGTCTCGGTCAGGGGGCCTCTGAACACTGAAGCTTTCTTT. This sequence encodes CASSIVSVRGPLNTEAFF.

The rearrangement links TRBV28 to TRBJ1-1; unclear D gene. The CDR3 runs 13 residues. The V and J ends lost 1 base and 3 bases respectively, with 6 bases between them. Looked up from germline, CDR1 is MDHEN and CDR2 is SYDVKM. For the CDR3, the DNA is TGTGCCAGCAGTTTATTAACTTACACTGAAGCTTTCTTT. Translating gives CASSLLTYTEAFF. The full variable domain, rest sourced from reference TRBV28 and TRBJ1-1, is DVKVTQSSRYLVKRTGEKVFLECVQDMDHENMFWYRQDPGLGLRLIYFSYDVKMKEKGDIPEGYSVSREKKERFSLILESASTNQTSMYLCASSLLTYTEAFFGQGTRLTVV.

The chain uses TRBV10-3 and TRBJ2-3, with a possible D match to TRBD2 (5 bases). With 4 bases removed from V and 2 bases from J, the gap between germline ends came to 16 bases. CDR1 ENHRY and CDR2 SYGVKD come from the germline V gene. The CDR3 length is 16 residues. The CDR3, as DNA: TGTGCCATCAGTGGTCCACTAGTCGGCCCCACAGATACGCAGTATTTT. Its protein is CAISGPLVGPTDTQYF.

The CDR3 coding sequence is TGCGCCAGCACCCCGAGGGCAGGGGGCGAGGTTGCAGCTTTCTTT. Translated: CASTPRAGGEVAAFF. The J gene is TRBJ1-1, the V gene TRBV5-1; 8 nucleotides align to TRBD1. In germline, CDR1 is SGHRS, CDR2 YFSETQ. This CDR3 region has 15 residues. J gave up 10 bases and V 6 bases, and 17 bases lay outside the gene matches.

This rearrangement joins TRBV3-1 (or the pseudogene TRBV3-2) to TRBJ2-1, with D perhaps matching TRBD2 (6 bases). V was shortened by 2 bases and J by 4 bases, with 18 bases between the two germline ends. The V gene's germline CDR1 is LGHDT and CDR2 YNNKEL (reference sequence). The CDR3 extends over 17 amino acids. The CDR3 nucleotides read TGTGCCAGCAGCCAACGCCCGTGGGTAGCGGCATACAATGAGCAGTTCTTC. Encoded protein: CASSQRPWVAAYNEQFF.